A single sample is the source of the 31 T cell receptor beta chains below, sequenced in a study of CD8+ T cells in alopecia areata. The authors extracted RNA and reverse transcribed it into cDNA as the sequencing template. The data were produced by immunoSEQ multiplex PCR, yet TCRdb's version contains in-frame clones alone and is incomplete. The table records 120,000 or so clones, over 55% of them present only once. As for treatment: oral pan-JAK inhibitor, 5-10 mg twice daily. This specimen consisted of CD4+ T cells sorted from blood, obtained at week 4, from a patient treated with tofacitinib. The receptors here all came from a human donor with alopecia areata.

This sequence joins TRBV7-2 and TRBJ2-3; D is perhaps TRBD2 (5 bases). The CDR3 has 16 residues. Germline V gene lookup returns CDR1 SGHTA and CDR2 FQGNSA. V was shortened by 5 bases and J by 4 bases, with 19 bases between the two germline ends. The CDR3 bases are TGTGCCAGCAGCCCGACCCCTTTGAGGGCTCCAGATACGCAGTATTTT. This translates into CASSPTPLRAPDTQYF.

This clone came up once. The rearrangement joins TRBV5-1 to TRBJ1-5; tentative D call: TRBD1 (6 bases). V was pared by 0 bases and J by 6 bases, with 16 bases between. Germline-derived CDR1 and CDR2 are SGHRS and YFSETQ. The CDR3 consists of 16 residues. CDR3 DNA sequence: TGCGCCAGCAGCTTGGAGGAGTCGGGGGCAGGTCAGCCCCAGCATTTT. Translating it yields CASSLEESGAGQPQHF.

This clone appeared a few times. The chain has TRBV25-1 and TRBJ2-5; tentatively, D is TRBD2 (6 bases). V was trimmed by 3 bases and J by 4 bases, leaving 21 bases between them. Germline V gives CDR1 MGHDK, CDR2 SYGVNS. The CDR3 runs 17 residues. In nucleotides, the CDR3 is TGTGCCAGCAGTGAGAAGATTAGCGGAGGGGACCTAGAGACCCAGTACTTC. Protein product: CASSEKISGGDLETQYF.

This clone turned up a few times. The rearrangement joins TRBV19 to TRBJ2-2; no clear D gene. The V end lost 4 bases, the J end lost 2 bases, and 8 bases lay between the germline ends. The CDR3 loop spans 14 amino acids. CDR1 is LNHDA and CDR2 is SQIVND in the germline V gene (reference sequence). The CDR3 bases are TGTGCCAGTAGTAGTCTACTTAACACCGGGGAGCTGTTTTTT. Amino acids: CASSSLLNTGELFF. Filled out from reference TRBV19 and TRBJ2-2, the complete variable domain reads DGGITQSPKYLFRKEGQNVTLSCEQNLNHDAMYWYRQDPGQGLRLIYYSQIVNDFQKGDIAEGYSVSREKKESFPLTVTSAQKNPTAFYLCASSSLLNTGELFFGEGSRLTVL.

The chain joins TRBV5-6 to TRBJ2-3; 9 bases are a match to TRBD1. CDR1 and CDR2 from the germline V gene are SGHDT and YYEEEE. V shed 4 bases and J 0 bases; nucleotides not matched to a gene: 6. The CDR3 spans 16 residues. CDR3 nucleotide sequence: TGTGCCAGCAGCCCCACAGGGGGCATGAGCACAGATACGCAGTATTTT. Its translation is CASSPTGGMSTDTQYF.

This chain links TRBV5-1 with TRBJ2-7, with D hard to call. CDR1 SGHRS and CDR2 YFSETQ come from the germline V gene. Trimming took off 0 bases at V and 7 bases at J, with 11 bases between the two ends. The CDR3 consists of 13 residues. The DNA of the CDR3 is TGCGCCAGCAGCTTGGCGCAGGTCGGAGAGCAGTACTTC. Translation gives CASSLAQVGEQYF. Full variable domain (outside the CDR3, taken from reference TRBV5-1 and TRBJ2-7): KAGVTQTPRYLIKTRGQQVTLSCSPISGHRSVSWYQQTPGQGLQFLFEYFSETQRNKGNFPGRFSGRQFSNSRSEMNVSTLELGDSALYLCASSLAQVGEQYFGPGTRLTVT.

The V call is TRBV25-1, the J call TRBJ1-5; weak D call: TRBD1 (5 bases). V was pared by 5 bases and J by 6 bases, with 14 bases between. The CDR3 runs to 14 residues. Germline CDR1 and CDR2: MGHDK and SYGVNS. The DNA for the CDR3 is TGTGCCAGCAGTCCCAGCGGGGGTGGTCAGCCCCAGCATTTT. Its translation is CASSPSGGGQPQHF.

This clone was seen only a few times. The chain has TRBV19 and TRBJ2-3; no firm D call. This CDR3 spans 11 amino acids. Germline V CDR1 and CDR2: LNHDA, SQIVND (reference sequence). Trimming stripped 6 bases from V and 3 bases from J, with 4 bases between. CDR3: CASRSTDTQYF. CDR3 coding DNA: TGTGCCAGTAGGTCAACAGATACGCAGTATTTT. Full variable domain (rest looked up from reference TRBV19 and TRBJ2-3): DGGITQSPKYLFRKEGQNVTLSCEQNLNHDAMYWYRQDPGQGLRLIYYSQIVNDFQKGDIAEGYSVSREKKESFPLTVTSAQKNPTAFYLCASRSTDTQYFGPGTRLTVL.

CDR3 DNA sequence: TGTGCCAGCAGCGCCCTGGACGGACCCTACGAGCAGTACTTC. Its protein is CASSALDGPYEQYF. V is TRBV7-9 and J is TRBJ2-7, with D unclear. Germline CDR1 is SEHNR and CDR2 is FQNEAQ (reference sequence). The CDR3 extends over 14 amino acids. The V and J ends lost 5 bases and 2 bases respectively, with 13 bases between them. The whole variable domain, remainder taken from reference TRBV7-9 and TRBJ2-7, is DTGVSQNPRHKITKRGQNVTFRCDPISEHNRLYWYRQTLGQGPEFLTYFQNEAQLEKSRLLSDRFSAERPKGSFSTLEIQRTEQGDSAMYLCASSALDGPYEQYFGPGTRLTVT.

CDR3 region: CASSQDLGYGYTF. CDR3 sequence (DNA): TGCGCCAGCAGCCAAGATTTGGGGTATGGCTACACCTTC. The chain combines TRBV4-3 with TRBJ1-2; D not resolved. Trimming took off 0 bases at V and 5 bases at J, with 7 bases between the two ends. The CDR3 has 13 amino acids. Germline CDR1 LGHNA, CDR2 YSLEER.

The chain links TRBV2 to TRBJ2-7; D assignment may be TRBD1 or TRBD2 (5 bases each). The germline V and J ends were trimmed by 5 bases and 2 bases, with 13 bases remaining between them. The germline V gene encodes CDR1 SNHLY and CDR2 FYNNEI. The CDR3 length is 14 residues. CDR3 nucleotides: TGTGCCAGCAGTCGCCAGGGAGCTACCTACGAGCAGTACTTC. Translated: CASSRQGATYEQYF.

The V gene is TRBV7-2, the J gene TRBJ2-4; no clear D. In germline, CDR1 is SGHTA, CDR2 FQGNSA. This CDR3 spans 17 amino acids. With 0 bases removed from V and 0 bases from J, the gap between germline ends came to 12 bases. The CDR3 loop is CASSLAQQAIAKNIQYF. CDR3 nucleotide sequence: TGTGCCAGCAGCTTAGCGCAGCAGGCCATAGCCAAAAACATTCAGTACTTC.

This clone has just a few counts. The CDR3 protein is CAIRAGDGANVLTF. CDR3 in DNA: TGTGCCATCAGGGCGGGGGATGGGGCCAACGTCCTGACTTTC. The rearrangement uses TRBV10-3 and TRBJ2-6; 7 bases map to TRBD2. The germline gives CDR1 ENHRY, CDR2 SYGVKD. Trimming at V came to 6 bases and at J to 3 bases, leaving 2 bases not matched to a gene. This CDR3 comprises 14 residues.

V gene TRBV23-1 combines with J gene TRBJ1-1; no clear D. TRBV23-1 is filed as an ORF, its function uncertain. The length of the CDR3 is 13 residues. V lost 7 bases to trimming and J lost 4 bases, with 13 bases between them. DNA of the CDR3: TGCGCCAGCATGGTAACGGCCTGCACTGAAGCTTTCTTT. Translation: CASMVTACTEAFF.

The sample holds one count of this clone. The chain links TRBV7-9 to TRBJ2-1; 9 nucleotides match TRBD2. This CDR3 comprises 14 residues. V dropped 4 bases and J dropped 7; count of bases not matched to a gene: 5. The germline gives CDR1 SEHNR, CDR2 FQNEAQ (reference sequence). In nucleotides, the CDR3 is TGTGCCAGCAGCTCTAGCGGGATGGGAAATGAGCAGTTCTTC. This gives the protein CASSSSGMGNEQFF.

This clone was counted between two and nine times. The genes are TRBV6-5 and TRBJ1-1; TRBD1 might be the D (5 bases). V gave up 6 bases and J gave up 4 bases, with 12 bases separating them. Germline V lookup: CDR1 MNHEY, CDR2 SVGAGI. This CDR3 has 13 amino acids. DNA for the CDR3: TGTGCCAGCAGGCGGGGGGAGCGCACTGAAGCTTTCTTT. It codes for CASRRGERTEAFF.

The rearrangement uses TRBV28 and TRBJ1-2, with D maybe TRBD1 (5 bases). The CDR3 has 13 residues. Looked up from germline, CDR1 is MDHEN and CDR2 is SYDVKM. V was trimmed by 2 bases and J by 9 bases, leaving 13 bases between them. CDR3 nucleotides: TGTGCCAGCAGTTTAGTGGGGCGGATTAGCTACACCTTC. Translation gives CASSLVGRISYTF.

V usage is TRBV15 and J usage is TRBJ1-2; D is unclear. V was trimmed by 1 base and J by 8 bases, leaving 11 bases between them. This CDR3 is built from 13 residues. In germline, CDR1 is LNHNV, CDR2 YYDKDF (reference sequence). The CDR3 loop reads CATSRGEGVGYTF. The CDR3, as DNA: TGTGCCACCAGCAGAGGGGAGGGCGTCGGCTACACCTTC.

The V call is TRBV7-9, the J call TRBJ2-1, with TRBD2 matching over 9 bases. This CDR3 has 15 amino acids. Trimming took 3 bases from V and 4 from J; bases not matched to a gene: 4. Germline CDR1 is SEHNR and CDR2 is FQNEAQ (reference sequence). The DNA for the CDR3 is TGTGCCAGCAGCTTGTTAGCGGGGGAGTACAATGAGCAGTTCTTC. This translates into CASSLLAGEYNEQFF.

The CDR3 bases are TGTGCCAGCAGCTATGACAGGGGGCTAACACCCCTCCACTTT. Its translation: CASSYDRGLTPLHF. This sequence joins TRBV7-2 and TRBJ1-6; 10 bases align to TRBD1. Germline assignment: CDR1 SGHTA and CDR2 FQGNSA. V trimming: 4 bases; J trimming: 11 bases; junction bases outside the gene matches: 5. This CDR3 has 14 amino acids.

This clone was observed a handful of times. The chain joins TRBV29-1 to TRBJ1-4; D gene uncertain. Deletions cut 5 bases from V and 4 bases from J, with 11 bases between. The length of the CDR3 is 13 residues. Germline loops: CDR1 SQVTM, CDR2 ANQGSEA. CDR3 bases: TGCAGCGTTCGCGGCGGAGTTAATGAAAAACTGTTTTTT. Encoded protein: CSVRGGVNEKLFF.

There are a few counts of this clone. The chain employs TRBV29-1 and TRBJ2-5; TRBD1 is a possible D gene (5 bases). The CDR3 runs to 12 residues. Trimming removed 4 bases at V and 2 bases at J, with 8 bases between. The germline gives CDR1 SQVTM, CDR2 ANQGSEA. The CDR3 DNA follows: TGCAGCGTTGCGAGACAGCAAGAGACCCAGTACTTC. It is translated as CSVARQQETQYF.

The rearrangement joins TRBV6-5 to TRBJ2-1; D gene ambiguous. The CDR3 totals 13 residues. V gave up 6 bases and J gave up 10 bases, with 16 bases separating them. Germline CDR1 and CDR2: MNHEY and SVGAGI. The CDR3 region has the DNA TGTGCCAGCAGCCCCCGGCAGGCCCCCGAGCAGTTCTTC. This codes for CASSPRQAPEQFF.

This clone was counted only a few times. In the same sample, other DNA sequences code for this CDR3. The CDR3, as DNA: TGTGCCAGCAGCTTGGGACTAGCGGGAGAGACCCAGTACTTC. Residues: CASSLGLAGETQYF. V usage is TRBV7-2 and J usage is TRBJ2-5; 12 bases are shared with TRBD2. Looked up from germline, CDR1 is SGHTA and CDR2 is FQGNSA. V lost 3 bases, J lost 4 bases, and 0 bases stayed unmatched. This CDR3 region has 14 residues.

As to this clone: A junction boundary mismatches the germline segment, possibly from a read error. The chain has TRBV6-5 and TRBJ1-2; TRBD1 agrees at 7 bases. Germline CDR1 reads MNHEY; CDR2 reads SVGAGI. The CDR3 runs 14 residues. CDR3 nucleotide sequence: TGTGCCGGCAGTTCTGGACAGGCAATCCATGGCTACACCTTC. Encoded protein: CAGSSGQAIHGYTF.

This clone was found a few times. This sequence joins TRBV2 and TRBJ2-3, with a tentative D call TRBD2 (5 bases). Deletions cut 8 bases from V and 0 bases from J, with 15 bases between. Germline CDR1 is SNHLY and CDR2 is FYNNEI. This CDR3 region has 15 residues. The CDR3 region is CASGLALGSTDTQYF. The CDR3 DNA is TGTGCCAGCGGACTCGCGCTAGGGAGCACAGATACGCAGTATTTT.

The sample holds many counts of this clone. This sequence joins TRBV10-3 and TRBJ2-3; D uncertain. There are 13 residues in the CDR3. CDR1 and CDR2 (germline): ENHRY, SYGVKD. The ends were cut back, 4 bases at V and 1 base at J, with 6 bases in the middle. The CDR3 DNA reads as TGTGCCATCAGTGCTCCTCGCACAGATACGCAGTATTTT. Translating it yields CAISAPRTDTQYF.

The chain combines TRBV11-2 with TRBJ2-2; D ambiguous. The V and J ends lost 5 bases and 1 base respectively, with 8 bases between them. Germline CDR1 is SGHAT and CDR2 is FQNNGV. This CDR3 spans 14 amino acids. The chain's CDR3 is CASSGVRNTGELFF. Here the CDR3 DNA reads TGTGCCAGCAGCGGAGTGAGGAACACCGGGGAGCTGTTTTTT.

In this sample, this clone turned up a few times. CDR3 sequence reads: CASSPEVGRGTGANVLTF. In nucleotides, the CDR3 is TGTGCCAGCAGCCCGGAGGTCGGTCGGGGCACTGGGGCCAACGTCCTGACTTTC. The chain recombines TRBV11-2 with TRBJ2-6; D is possibly TRBD1 or TRBD2 (5 bases each). Germline V gene data show CDR1 as SGHAT and CDR2 as FQNNGV. V was pared by 5 bases and J by 2 bases, with 19 bases between. This CDR3 spans 18 amino acids. The full variable domain, its missing parts supplied by reference TRBV11-2 and TRBJ2-6, is EAGVAQSPRYKIIEKRQSVAFWCNPISGHATLYWYQQILGQGPKLLIQFQNNGVVDDSQLPKDRFSAERLKGVDSTLKIQPAKLEDSAVYLCASSPEVGRGTGANVLTFGAGSRLTVL.

This clone was recorded a few times. The chain is built from TRBV10-3 and TRBJ2-3; 10 bases agree with TRBD2. Trimming at V came to 4 bases and at J to 3 bases, leaving 10 bases not matched to a gene. CDR1 ENHRY and CDR2 SYGVKD come from the germline V gene. The CDR3 extends over 17 amino acids. CDR3 in amino acids: CAISGISGGAGTDTQYF. The CDR3 coding sequence is TGTGCCATCAGTGGCATCAGCGGGGGGGCCGGGACAGATACGCAGTATTTT.

The chain recombines TRBV30 with TRBJ2-7, with no clear D. This CDR3 is 13 amino acids long. V was cut by 4 bases and J by 3 bases, with 13 bases left in between. Germline V gives CDR1 GTSNPN, CDR2 SVGIG (reference sequence). The DNA for the CDR3 is TGTGCCTGGACGGCGGACCCCATCTACGAGCAGTACTTC. This sequence encodes CAWTADPIYEQYF. Supplemented by reference TRBV30 and TRBJ2-7, the full variable domain reads SQTIHQWPATLVQPVGSPLSLECTVEGTSNPNLYWYRQAAGRGLQLLFYSVGIGQISSEVPQNLSASRPQDRQFILSSKKLLLSDSGFYLCAWTADPIYEQYFGPGTRLTVT.